The TCR beta chain described here comes from a study of cytomegalovirus exposure and HLA in healthy donors. Looking at the study overall: The early release's HLA-typed donors yielded 65 million to 85 million unique TCRs.

Primers: 60 Vbeta forward and 13 Jbeta reverse. Using immunoSEQ multiplex PCR, the repertoire was profiled, and TCRdb retains in-frame clones only, with some absent. The repertoire holds 70,000 or so clones, with roughly 89% as singletons. Points from the study as a whole: Some V segments could not be told apart, so they were left out, TRBV6-2 and TRBV6-3 among them.

This CDR3 has 15 residues. The V segment lost 2 bases and the J segment 3 bases; nucleotides outside the gene matches: 0. Germline assignment: CDR1 MDHEN and CDR2 SYDVKM. Concerning this clone itself: Its antigen is not known.

This chain uses TRBV28 with TRBJ2-1, with 11 bases identical to TRBD2. Source material: PBMCs. The receptor comes from a woman between 25 and 40 years old in good health and CMV-seronegative. This CDR3 is CASSLGLAGYNEQFF. The CDR3 DNA sequence: TGTGCCAGCAGTTTAGGACTAGCGGGCTACAATGAGCAGTTCTTC.